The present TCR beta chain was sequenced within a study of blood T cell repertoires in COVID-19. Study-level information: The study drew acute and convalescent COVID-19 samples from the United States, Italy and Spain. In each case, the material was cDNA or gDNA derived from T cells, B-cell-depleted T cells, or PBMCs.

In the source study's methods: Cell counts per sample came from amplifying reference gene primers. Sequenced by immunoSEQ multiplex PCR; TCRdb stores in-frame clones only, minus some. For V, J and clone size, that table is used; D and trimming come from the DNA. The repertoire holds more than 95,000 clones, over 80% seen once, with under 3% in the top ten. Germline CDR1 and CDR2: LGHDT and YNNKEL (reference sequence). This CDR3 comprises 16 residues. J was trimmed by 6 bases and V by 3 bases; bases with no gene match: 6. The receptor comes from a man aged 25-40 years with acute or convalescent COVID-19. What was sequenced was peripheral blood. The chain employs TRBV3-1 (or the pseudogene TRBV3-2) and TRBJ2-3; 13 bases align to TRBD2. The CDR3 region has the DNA TGTGCCAGCAGCCATCGGACTAGCGGGGGCGGGGATACGCAGTATTTT. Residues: CASSHRTSGGGDTQYF.